These T cell receptor beta chains were read from a single sample in a study of shared clonotypes between healthy human individuals. Assay used: immunoSEQ multiplex PCR; TCRdb lists only in-frame clones, some missing. This sample has 2 million to 2.5 million clones, with about 95% found just once. The sequencing sample was made of naive CD8+ T cells sorted from blood. Every receptor here comes from a man between 18 and 29 years old in good health. Each CDR3 is given with its conserved first and last residue. The D gene is left open where the match is weak. The listing skips clone size in some rows; elsewhere it reads once, few, many or a size class.

size: .
J: TRBJ2-2
V: TRBV19
D: TRBD1
CDR3: CASGTGGSTGELFF
DNA: TGTGCCAGTGGGACAGGGGGTTCCACCGGGGAGCTGTTTTTT

size: .
J: TRBJ2-3
V: TRBV27
D: TRBD1
CDR3: CASSLTGNTDTQYF
DNA: TGTGCCAGCAGTTTGACAGGGAACACCGATACGCAGTATTTT

size: .
J: TRBJ2-2
V: TRBV25-1
D: .
CDR3: CATRRGGRSGELFF
DNA: TGTGCCACCCGTCGAGGGGGGAGAAGCGGGGAGCTGTTTTTT

size: .
J: TRBJ2-1
V: TRBV30
D: .
CDR3: CAWGLNEQFF
DNA: TGTGCCTGGGGTCTTAATGAGCAGTTCTTC

size: .
J: TRBJ2-7
V: TRBV28
D: .
CDR3: CASSSGVGRDEQYF
DNA: TGTGCCAGCAGTTCGGGCGTTGGCCGGGACGAGCAGTACTTC

size: .
J: TRBJ2-1
V: TRBV27
D: .
CDR3: CASSSQRNEQFF
DNA: TGTGCCAGCAGTTCTCAGCGGAATGAGCAGTTCTTC

size: .
J: TRBJ2-7
V: TRBV20-1
D: .
CDR3: CSAQGGYEQYF
DNA: TGCAGTGCCCAGGGGGGGTACGAGCAGTACTTC

size: .
J: TRBJ2-7
V: TRBV5-8
D: TRBD2
CDR3: CASSSLAGGHEQYF
DNA: TGTGCCAGCAGCTCTTTAGCGGGAGGCCACGAGCAGTACTTC

size: .
J: TRBJ1-1
V: TRBV19
D: .
CDR3: CASSQTLLNTEAFF
DNA: TGTGCCAGTAGCCAGACTTTGTTGAACACTGAAGCTTTCTTT

size: .
J: TRBJ1-1
V: TRBV4-1
D: .
CDR3: CASSQDPIYSAEAFF
DNA: TGCGCCAGCAGCCAAGATCCCATTTACTCCGCTGAAGCTTTCTTT

size: once
J: TRBJ2-7
V: TRBV5-6
D: .
CDR3: CASSFGISYEQYF
DNA: TGTGCCAGCAGCTTCGGCATCTCCTACGAGCAGTACTTC

size: .
J: TRBJ2-3
V: TRBV7-9
D: TRBD2
CDR3: CASSLGLAGYTDTQYF
DNA: TGTGCCAGCAGCTTAGGACTAGCGGGATACACAGATACGCAGTATTTT

size: .
J: TRBJ2-3
V: TRBV5-6
D: .
CDR3: CASSSNNPGLQYF
DNA: TGTGCCAGCAGCTCAAACAACCCGGGCCTGCAGTATTTT

size: .
J: TRBJ1-1
V: TRBV28
D: TRBD1
CDR3: CGADRGTEAFF
DNA: TGTGGGGCAGACAGGGGCACTGAAGCTTTCTTT

size: .
J: TRBJ2-1
V: TRBV11-2
D: TRBD2
CDR3: CASILIAGGPGNEQFF
DNA: TGTGCCAGCATCCTGATAGCGGGAGGGCCGGGGAATGAGCAGTTCTTC

size: .
J: TRBJ2-3
V: TRBV7-6
D: TRBD2
CDR3: CATFSGRTTDTQYF
DNA: TGTGCCACCTTTAGCGGGCGAACCACAGATACGCAGTATTTT